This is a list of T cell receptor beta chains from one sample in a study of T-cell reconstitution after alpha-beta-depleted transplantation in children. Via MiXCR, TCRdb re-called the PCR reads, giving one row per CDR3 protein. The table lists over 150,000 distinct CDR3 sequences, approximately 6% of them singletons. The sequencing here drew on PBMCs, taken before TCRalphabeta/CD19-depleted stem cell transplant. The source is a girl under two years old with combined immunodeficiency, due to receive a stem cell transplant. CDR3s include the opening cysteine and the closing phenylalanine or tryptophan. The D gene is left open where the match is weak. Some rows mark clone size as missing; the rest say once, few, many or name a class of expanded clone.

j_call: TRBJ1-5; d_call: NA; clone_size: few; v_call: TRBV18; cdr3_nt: TGTGCCAGCTCACCACCCCGCAAGTCTCGCAATCAGCCCCAGCATTTT; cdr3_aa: CASSPPRKSRNQPQHF
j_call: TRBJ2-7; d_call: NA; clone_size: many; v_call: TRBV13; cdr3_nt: TGTGCCAGCAGCTTCGCTACGGACAGCGCCTACGAGCAGTACTTC; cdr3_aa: CASSFATDSAYEQYF
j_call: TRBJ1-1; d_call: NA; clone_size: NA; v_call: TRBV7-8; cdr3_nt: TGTGCCAGCAGCTTAGCGCCAGGGGTCAACACTGAAGCTTTCTTT; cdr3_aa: CASSLAPGVNTEAFF
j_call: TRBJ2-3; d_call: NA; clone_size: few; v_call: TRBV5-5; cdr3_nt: TGTGCCAGCAGCTTGGGCAGTTGGAGCAGGGGGGGAGATACGCAGTATTTT; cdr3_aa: CASSLGSWSRGGDTQYF
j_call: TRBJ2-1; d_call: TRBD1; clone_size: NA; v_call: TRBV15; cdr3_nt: TGTGCCACCAGCAGGAATTCCAGGGGGCGAGCCCCTTACAATGAGCAGTTCTTC; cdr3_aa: CATSRNSRGRAPYNEQFF
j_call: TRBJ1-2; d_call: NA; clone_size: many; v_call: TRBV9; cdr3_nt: TGTGCCAGCAGCGTAGCTCCTACAGGCTTTCTTTATGGCTACACCTTC; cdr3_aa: CASSVAPTGFLYGYTF
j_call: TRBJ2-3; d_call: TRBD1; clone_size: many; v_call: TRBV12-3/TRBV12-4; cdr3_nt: TGTGCCAGCAGTTACGACAGGGTAGCACCAGATACGCAGTATTTT; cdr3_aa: CASSYDRVAPDTQYF
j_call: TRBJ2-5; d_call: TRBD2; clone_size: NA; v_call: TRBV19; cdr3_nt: TGTGCCAGTACCCCGGGACTAGGAGAGACCCAGTACTTC; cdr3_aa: CASTPGLGETQYF
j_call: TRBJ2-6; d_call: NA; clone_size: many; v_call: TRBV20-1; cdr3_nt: TGCAGTGCTAGACCCCGGACGGATTATTTTACCCTTTCTGGGGCCAACGTCCTGACTTTC; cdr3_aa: CSARPRTDYFTLSGANVLTF
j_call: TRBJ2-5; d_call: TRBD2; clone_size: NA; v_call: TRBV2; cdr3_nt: TGTGCCTGCAGTTCGTCCGGGACTAGCGGGTCTTACCAAGAGACCCAGTACTTC; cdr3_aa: CACSSSGTSGSYQETQYF
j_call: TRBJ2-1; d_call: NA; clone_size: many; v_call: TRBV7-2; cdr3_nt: TGTGCCAGCAGCCGGGACAGAACGGGGGATGAGCAGTTCTTC; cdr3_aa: CASSRDRTGDEQFF
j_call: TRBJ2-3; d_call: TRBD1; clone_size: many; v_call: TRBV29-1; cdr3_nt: TGCAGCGTCGCCCCGGGACAGGGAGATACGCAGTATTTT; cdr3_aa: CSVAPGQGDTQYF